This T cell receptor (beta chain) was sequenced for a study of blood T cell repertoires in COVID-19. As for the study in general: The analysed material was cDNA or gDNA that came from T cells, B-cell-depleted T cells, or PBMCs.

The Seattle patients joined while their infection was active and were tracked longitudinally afterward. Profiling relied on immunoSEQ multiplex PCR, and the TCRdb table lists in-frame clones only, not all of them. The repertoire consists of 300,000 to 350,000 clones, with approximately 88% occurring once and the leading ten covering roughly a tenth. This clone was seen a single time. This receptor was identified in a young man with COVID-19, enrolled during active disease. The material sequenced was peripheral blood.

CDR3 protein: CATSERVPYEQYF. CDR3 bases: TGTGCCACCAGCGAGCGGGTCCCCTACGAGCAGTACTTC. The chain joins TRBV19 to TRBJ2-7; possible D gene TRBD2, 6 bases. The CDR3 sequence is 13 residues long. The V and J ends lost 10 bases and 2 bases respectively, with 15 bases between them. In germline, CDR1 is LNHDA, CDR2 SQIVND (reference sequence).